This T cell receptor beta chain was recorded in a study of blood T cell repertoires in COVID-19. In the study overall: The analysed material was cDNA or gDNA that came from T cells, B-cell-depleted T cells, or PBMCs.

This CDR3 contains 14 residues. CDR1 and CDR2 (germline): LNHDA, SQIVND (reference sequence). Deletions cut 3 bases from V and 0 bases from J, with 8 bases between. Original processing notes: It was from reference gene primer amplification that nucleated cell counts were estimated. Assay used: immunoSEQ multiplex PCR; TCRdb lists only in-frame clones, some missing. That table supplies the V and J calls and clone size; D and trimming were determined from the DNA. In the table there are approximately 200,000 clones, 85% to 90% of which are singletons. The TCR comes from a man aged 25 to 40 with COVID-19, enrolled during active disease. The gene calls are TRBV19 and TRBJ1-2; unclear D gene. The sequencing sample was made of peripheral blood. The DNA for the CDR3 is TGTGCCAGTAGTATTTTACGGTCTAACTATGGCTACACCTTC. Encoded protein: CASSILRSNYGYTF.